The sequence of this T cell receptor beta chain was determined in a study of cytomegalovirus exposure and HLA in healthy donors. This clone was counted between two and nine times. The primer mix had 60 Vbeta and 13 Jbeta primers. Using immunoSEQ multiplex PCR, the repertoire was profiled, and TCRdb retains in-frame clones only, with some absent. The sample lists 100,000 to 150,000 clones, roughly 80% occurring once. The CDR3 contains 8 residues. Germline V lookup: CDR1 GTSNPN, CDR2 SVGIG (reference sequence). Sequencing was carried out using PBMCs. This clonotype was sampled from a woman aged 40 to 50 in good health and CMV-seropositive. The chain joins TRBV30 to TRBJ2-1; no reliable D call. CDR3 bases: TGTGTCTTCCGGGAGCAGTTCTTC. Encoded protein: CVFREQFF.